The 5 T cell receptor beta chains presented below share a single source sample, sequenced in a study of T cell repertoires in cytomegalovirus infection. TCRdb processed the reads anew with MiXCR; each CDR3 protein has one entry. The sample gives 200,000 or so distinct CDR3 sequences, under 30% of which show up once; approximately 31% is in the top ten. The sample taken for sequencing was PBMCs. Every receptor here comes from a human donor in good health (CMV status not recorded). Some clones in this sample may be carry-over from other donors' samples.

This clonotype came up many times. This chain joins TRBV11-2 and TRBJ1-1; possible D gene TRBD1, 6 bases. V gave up 2 bases and J gave up 2 bases, with 12 bases separating them. CDR1 and CDR2 (germline): SGHAT, FQNNGV. The CDR3 consists of 15 residues. The CDR3 protein is CASSLTTGPNTEAFF. The DNA of the CDR3 is TGTGCCAGCAGCTTAACAACAGGGCCTAACACTGAAGCTTTCTTT.

This chain connects TRBV10-3 to TRBJ1-6; 7 positions agree with TRBD1. The V gene end was trimmed by 5 bases and the J gene end by 11 bases; junction bases not matched to a gene: 3. This CDR3 comprises 12 residues. The germline CDR1 and CDR2 sequences are ENHRY and SYGVKD. CDR3 in DNA: TGTGCCATCAGTTCAGACAGGGCACCCCTCCACTTT. As protein: CAISSDRAPLHF.

The rearrangement joins TRBV7-2 to TRBJ1-1, with 7 bases lining up with TRBD1. The trim removed 0 bases at V and 12 bases at J, leaving 10 bases unmatched. Germline lookup yields CDR1 SGHTA and CDR2 FQGNSA. The CDR3 totals 14 residues. CDR3 region: CASSLAPQGYETFF. DNA for the CDR3: TGTGCCAGCAGCTTAGCCCCACAGGGGTACGAAACTTTCTTT.

This clonotype has more than one count but fewer than ten. The chain carries TRBV12-3 or TRBV12-4 and TRBJ1-2, with D perhaps TRBD1 (5 bases). V was cut by 4 bases and J by 2 bases, with 8 bases left in between. The length of the CDR3 is 13 residues. This chain's CDR3 is CASSSYRNYGYTF. The CDR3 coding sequence is TGTGCCAGCAGTTCTTACAGGAACTATGGCTACACCTTC.

In this sample, this clonotype turned up once. With a much larger clone just one base away, this may be a read error. The CDR3 nucleotides are TGTGCCAGCAGTTCCCTCGCGGTCAACGAGCAGCACTTC. Translation: CASSSLAVNEQHF. The chain carries TRBV12-3 or TRBV12-4 and TRBJ2-7; D remains unclear. This CDR3 has 13 residues.